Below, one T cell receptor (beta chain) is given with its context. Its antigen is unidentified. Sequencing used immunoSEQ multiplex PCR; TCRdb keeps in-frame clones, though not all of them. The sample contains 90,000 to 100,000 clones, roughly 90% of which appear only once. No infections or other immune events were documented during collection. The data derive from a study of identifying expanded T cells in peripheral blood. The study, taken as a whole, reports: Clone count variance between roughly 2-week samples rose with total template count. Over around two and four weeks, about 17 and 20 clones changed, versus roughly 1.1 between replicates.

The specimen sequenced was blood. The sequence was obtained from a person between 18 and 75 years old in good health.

The CDR3 DNA reads as TGTGCCAGCAGCTTAGCCCGGGGCCGGGTGAATGAGCAGTTCTTC. Translation gives CASSLARGRVNEQFF. The chain is built from TRBV13 and TRBJ2-1, with D perhaps given as TRBD1 or TRBD2 (5 bases each). The CDR3 length is 15 residues. Trimming took 1 base from V and 7 from J, leaving 14 bases between them. CDR1 is PRHDT and CDR2 is FYEKMQ in the germline V gene (reference sequence). The whole variable domain, filled in from reference TRBV13 and TRBJ2-1, reads AAGVIQSPRHLIKEKRETATLKCYPIPRHDTVYWYQQGPGQDPQFLISFYEKMQSDKGSIPDRFSAQQFSDYHSELNMSSLELGDSALYFCASSLARGRVNEQFFGPGTRLTVL.